These 17 T cell receptor beta chains share one sample of origin, sequenced in a study of cytomegalovirus exposure and HLA in healthy donors. In the PCR, 60 Vbeta and 13 Jbeta primers were used. Data came from immunoSEQ multiplex PCR; TCRdb stores just in-frame clones and leaves some out. The ten top clones account for roughly 2.5%, within a sample of 100,000 to 150,000 clones. The sample comprised PBMCs. Receptors originate from a man aged 30 to 39 in good health and CMV-seronegative.

The chain uses TRBV25-1 and TRBJ1-4, with D maybe TRBD1 (5 bases). The V gene lost 8 bases and the J gene lost 7 bases, with 14 bases spanning the gap. Germline V gene lookup returns CDR1 MGHDK and CDR2 SYGVNS. This CDR3 is 13 amino acids long. CDR3 DNA sequence: TGTGCCAGCCGGGGGTGGGGTAGTGAAAAACTGTTTTTT. Protein product: CASRGWGSEKLFF.

J is TRBJ1-2 and V is TRBV7-9; perhaps TRBD1 as D (6 bases). The V end was cut by 8 bases, the J end by 4 bases, with 20 bases between. The germline V gene has CDR1 SEHNR and CDR2 FQNEAQ (reference sequence). CDR3 length: 15 residues. The CDR3 spells CASQISSQGSYGYTF. The CDR3 nucleotides are TGTGCCAGCCAAATTTCCTCACAGGGTTCCTATGGCTACACCTTC.

This rearrangement joins TRBV4-1 to TRBJ2-7; 7 positions agree with TRBD2. Unmatched junction bases numbered 9, after V lost 4 bases and J lost 3 bases. The germline V gene encodes CDR1 MGHRA and CDR2 YSYEKL. The CDR3 has 15 residues. This CDR3 is CASSRAASGIYEQYF. The CDR3 DNA sequence: TGCGCCAGCAGCCGAGCGGCTAGCGGTATCTACGAGCAGTACTTC.

CDR3 loop: CASSREPQNEQFF. In DNA, the CDR3 is TGCGCCAGCAGCCGGGAACCTCAAAATGAGCAGTTCTTC. The chain joins TRBV5-1 to TRBJ2-1; D might be TRBD2 (5 bases). Germline values: CDR1 SGHRS, CDR2 YFSETQ. The germline V and J ends were trimmed by 4 bases and 7 bases, with 12 bases remaining between them. The CDR3 spans 13 residues.

This sequence joins TRBV18 and TRBJ1-3; D is uncertain. The CDR3 covers 14 residues. The germline gives CDR1 KGHSH, CDR2 LQKENI. With 3 bases removed from V and 4 bases from J, the gap between germline ends came to 10 bases. CDR3 residues: CASSPVTVGNTIYF. In DNA, the CDR3 is TGTGCCAGCTCACCGGTTACAGTAGGAAACACCATATATTTT.

The rearrangement joins TRBV5-4 to TRBJ2-1; 13 nucleotides agree with TRBD2. V gave up 4 bases and J gave up 9 bases; unmatched junction bases: 10. The CDR3 covers 16 residues. Germline V gives CDR1 SGHNT, CDR2 YYREEE (reference sequence). In nucleotides, the CDR3 is TGTGCCAGCAGCCGAGGACTAGCGGGGGCTTGGGGTGAGCAGTTCTTC. Residues: CASSRGLAGAWGEQFF.

The chain carries TRBV2 and TRBJ2-3; TRBD2 is a possible D gene (6 bases). The CDR3 is 14 residues long. V lost 2 bases to trimming and J lost 4 bases, with 10 bases between them. Germline CDR1 reads SNHLY; CDR2 reads FYNNEI. The CDR3 DNA reads as TGTGCCAGCAGTGAAAGGGCTAGCGCAGATACGCAGTATTTT. Amino acid sequence: CASSERASADTQYF.

This chain's CDR3 is CASSLPNSPLHF. The CDR3 nucleotides are TGTGCCAGCAGCCTTCCTAATTCACCCCTCCACTTT. V usage is TRBV6-6 and J usage is TRBJ1-6; no definite D call. V lost 6 bases and J 6 bases, leaving 6 bases between the germline ends. Germline V gives CDR1 MNHNY, CDR2 SVGAGI (reference sequence). The CDR3 has 12 residues.

The rearrangement links TRBV5-1 to TRBJ1-1; D ambiguous. Germline assignment: CDR1 SGHRS and CDR2 YFSETQ. The CDR3 extends over 15 amino acids. V lost 2 bases and J lost 0, with 11 bases in between. CDR3 residues: CASSFDGEMNTEAFF. The CDR3 DNA reads TGCGCCAGCAGCTTTGACGGGGAGATGAACACTGAAGCTTTCTTT.

V is TRBV28 and J is TRBJ2-7; TRBD1 matches 8 bases. The junction had 4 bases not matched to a gene; V was cut back by 4 bases and J by 2 bases. The V gene's germline CDR1 is MDHEN and CDR2 SYDVKM. There are 14 residues in the CDR3. CDR3 nucleotides: TGTGCCAGCAGTTCCTGGACAGGGACCTACGAGCAGTACTTC. Encoded protein: CASSSWTGTYEQYF.

The V and J genes are TRBV11-2 and TRBJ2-1; 7 bases map to TRBD1. The J segment lost 6 bases and the V segment lost 3 bases, leaving 5 bases of the junction unmatched. The CDR3 spans 14 residues. Germline CDR1 reads SGHAT; CDR2 reads FQNNGV. The CDR3 sequence: CASSFGTDSNEQFF. DNA for the CDR3: TGTGCCAGCAGCTTCGGGACAGATTCCAATGAGCAGTTCTTC.

V is TRBV18 and J is TRBJ2-1, with a tentative D call TRBD2 (6 bases). Germline CDR1 is KGHSH and CDR2 is LQKENI. V was clipped by 3 bases and J by 5 bases, with 11 bases between them. The CDR3 runs to 14 residues. CDR3 amino acids: CASSPRRDHNEQFF. The CDR3 nucleotides are TGTGCCAGCTCACCGCGGCGGGACCACAATGAGCAGTTCTTC.

The chain recombines TRBV2 with TRBJ2-1; D is ambiguous. Per germline, CDR1 SNHLY and CDR2 FYNNEI. The length of the CDR3 is 11 residues. V shed 7 bases and J shed 7 bases, with 8 bases lying between them. The DNA of the CDR3 is TGTGCCAGCAACATAGCAAATGAGCAGTTCTTC. It yields the protein CASNIANEQFF.

This rearrangement joins TRBV29-1 to TRBJ1-1, with no clear D. CDR1 and CDR2 (germline): SQVTM, ANQGSEA. V shed 4 bases and J shed 1 base, with 7 bases lying between them. The CDR3 consists of 12 residues. In DNA form, the CDR3 reads TGCAGCGTTGTGGCGGCGAACACTGAAGCTTTCTTT. Translated, it gives CSVVAANTEAFF. Supplemented by reference TRBV29-1 and TRBJ1-1, the full variable domain reads SAVISQKPSRDICQRGTSLTIQCQVDSQVTMMFWYRQQPGQSLTLIATANQGSEATYESGFVIDKFPISRPNLTFSTLTVSNMSPEDSSIYLCSVVAANTEAFFGQGTRLTVV.

This chain connects TRBV29-1 to TRBJ2-5, with 10 bases aligning to TRBD1. The J call could be wrong; TRBJ2-7 is a better fit for the DNA end. The CDR3 sequence is 16 residues long. The germline V gene encodes CDR1 SQVTM and CDR2 ANQGSEA. In DNA form, the CDR3 reads TGCAGCGTTGAAGACGGGGAGGGGACAGGGGCCTACGAGCAGTACTTC. Residues: CSVEDGEGTGAYEQYF.

V and J are TRBV5-1 and TRBJ2-2; 12 bases match TRBD2. Germline CDR1 reads SGHRS; CDR2 reads YFSETQ. This CDR3 is 16 amino acids long. V was pared by 4 bases and J by 3 bases, with 4 bases of the junction left unmatched. This CDR3 is CASSDTSGRHTGELFF. Written as DNA, the CDR3 is TGCGCCAGCAGCGATACTAGCGGGAGGCACACCGGGGAGCTGTTTTTT. The whole variable domain, filled in from reference TRBV5-1 and TRBJ2-2, reads KAGVTQTPRYLIKTRGQQVTLSCSPISGHRSVSWYQQTPGQGLQFLFEYFSETQRNKGNFPGRFSGRQFSNSRSEMNVSTLELGDSALYLCASSDTSGRHTGELFFGEGSRLTVL.

The genes are TRBV29-1 and TRBJ1-2; the match to TRBD1 covers 7 bases. From germline, CDR1 is SQVTM and CDR2 ANQGSEA. The CDR3 consists of 13 residues. Trimming at V came to 6 bases and at J to 4 bases, leaving 8 bases not matched to a gene. The CDR3 coding sequence is TGCAGCGTGGGCCCAGGGGGTTCCTATGGCTACACCTTC. Its protein is CSVGPGGSYGYTF.